The source of this T cell receptor beta chain is a study of blood T cell repertoires in COVID-19. The wider study: Acute-phase and convalescent COVID-19 samples originated in the United States, Italy and Spain. From T cells, B-cell-depleted T cells, or PBMCs came the material, which was cDNA or gDNA.

Methods used by the authors: Scientists estimated how many nucleated cells there were by amplifying reference gene primers. Only in-frame clones appear in the TCRdb table, and some are missing; sequencing was by immunoSEQ multiplex PCR. V and J calls and clone size are as listed in that table; D and trimming were resolved from the DNA. Of approximately 99,000 clones listed, about 87% are singletons. The CDR3 has 15 amino acids. Deletions cut 1 base from V and 8 bases from J, with 16 bases between. The germline CDR1 and CDR2 sequences are SGHRS and YFSETQ. The clonotype originates from a human donor in a cohort sampled during active COVID-19. The sample consisted of peripheral blood. V and J are TRBV5-1 and TRBJ2-1, with D possibly matching TRBD2 (6 bases). The DNA for the CDR3 is TGCGCCAGCAGCTTGATCCGGGAGACCTCCTATGAGCAGTTCTTC. Encoded protein: CASSLIRETSYEQFF.